These 10 T cell receptor beta chains share one sample of origin, sequenced in a study of Ad26.COV2.S vaccination and SARS-CoV-2 variants. Sequencing used immunoSEQ multiplex PCR; TCRdb keeps in-frame clones, though not all of them. The sample includes 440,000 or so clones, around 92% seen only once; the top ten take under 2%. Treatment here: around 19 received Ad26.COV2.S at low or high dose, single or two shots; several received placebo; per-sample allocation not given. All samples were drawn on day 63, counting from the first vaccine or placebo injection. The sequencing here drew on peripheral blood, taken in a trial of Ad26.COV2.S vaccine versus placebo. The receptors derive from a person between 18 and 60 years old who received the Ad26.COV2.S COVID-19 vaccine or a placebo.

The chain recombines TRBV4-1 with TRBJ1-1; D is perhaps TRBD1 (6 bases). CDR3 length: 15 amino acids. Looked up from germline, CDR1 is MGHRA and CDR2 is YSYEKL. V was pared by 5 bases and J by 1 base, with 14 bases between. The CDR3 DNA reads as TGCGCCAGCAGCTCCCCGACCAGGGGGAACACTGAAGCTTTCTTT. As protein: CASSSPTRGNTEAFF.

This clone was recorded once. The chain combines TRBV2 with TRBJ2-2; 9 nucleotides align to TRBD1. The J segment lost 4 bases and the V segment lost 6 bases, leaving 6 bases of the junction unmatched. The CDR3 spans 15 residues. Germline V gene data show CDR1 as SNHLY and CDR2 as FYNNEI. The CDR3 spells CASSTGGRATGELFF. CDR3 nucleotides: TGTGCCAGCAGCACAGGGGGCCGGGCCACCGGGGAGCTGTTTTTT.

Only a few counts were recorded for this clone. The chain couples TRBV7-7 to TRBJ2-5; the match to TRBD2 covers 7 bases. The CDR3 extends over 12 amino acids. Germline V CDR1 and CDR2: SSHAT, FNYEAQ (reference sequence). V shed 6 bases, J shed 5 bases, and the junction held 3 bases outside the gene matches. In DNA, the CDR3 is TGTGCCAGCAGTCCGCGGGGGGAGACCCAGTACTTC. Translation gives CASSPRGETQYF.

This chain connects TRBV7-9 to TRBJ2-1; D gene unclear. Trimming removed 7 bases at V and 9 bases at J, with 10 bases between. CDR1 and CDR2 (germline): SEHNR, FQNEAQ (reference sequence). There are 11 residues in the CDR3. The CDR3 loop reads CASTTVGEQFF. The DNA of the CDR3 is TGTGCCAGCACCACCGTAGGTGAGCAGTTCTTC.

This clone appeared a single time. The chain is built from TRBV7-2 and TRBJ1-4, with 8 bases matching TRBD1. This CDR3 contains 16 residues. J lost 8 bases, V lost 5 bases, and 13 bases had no gene match. Germline V gene data show CDR1 as SGHTA and CDR2 as FQGNSA. CDR3 loop: CASSRGAGGPTEKLFF. In nucleotides, the CDR3 is TGTGCCAGCAGCAGAGGGGCAGGGGGCCCAACAGAAAAACTGTTTTTT.

This sequence joins TRBV21-1 and TRBJ2-7; the table's TRBD2 call for D was not verified on the DNA. TRBV21-1 is a listed pseudogene. The CDR3 has 13 residues. CDR3 sequence (DNA): TGTGCCACCGACGACGAGGTTTCCTACGAGCAGTACTTC. Translation gives CATDDEVSYEQYF.

The rearrangement uses TRBV7-2 and TRBJ2-3; 8 bases match TRBD2. Germline V gene sequence: CDR1 SGHTA, CDR2 FQGNSA. The V segment lost 2 bases and the J segment 5 bases; nucleotides outside the gene matches: 6. The CDR3 totals 15 residues. The chain's CDR3 is CASSLIAGRGDTQYF. In DNA, the CDR3 is TGTGCCAGCAGCTTAATAGCGGGGCGGGGAGATACGCAGTATTTT.

The chain recombines TRBV4-1 with TRBJ1-2, with D possibly being TRBD1 (6 bases). Germline lookup yields CDR1 MGHRA and CDR2 YSYEKL. Trimming stripped 1 base from V and 4 bases from J, with 10 bases between. The CDR3 is 14 amino acids. In nucleotides, the CDR3 is TGCGCCAGCAGCCAAGTTCCAGGGGTCTATGGCTACACCTTC. Its protein product is CASSQVPGVYGYTF.

In its sample, this clone was seen once. The rearrangement links TRBV11-2 to TRBJ2-3; unclear D gene. The V and J ends lost 3 bases and 4 bases respectively, with 2 bases between them. This CDR3 region has 11 residues. Germline V gene lookup returns CDR1 SGHAT and CDR2 FQNNGV. CDR3 protein: CASSFADTQYF. The CDR3 DNA follows: TGTGCCAGCAGCTTTGCAGATACGCAGTATTTT.

The chain carries TRBV21-1 and TRBJ1-6; the DNA was not used to check the table's D call, TRBD1. TRBV21-1 is reported as a pseudogene. The CDR3 contains 14 residues. The CDR3 bases are TGTGCCAGCAGCAAAGGGGGGACAGGTTCACCCCTCCACTTT. Its translation: CASSKGGTGSPLHF.